The clone carrying this T cell receptor beta chain was seen a single time. The target antigen is unknown. The germline V gene has CDR1 SGDLS and CDR2 YYNGEE. With 0 bases clipped from V and 4 bases from J, the junction kept 4 bases outside the gene matches. This CDR3 has 15 amino acids. This sample is drawn from a study of OX40 agonist ivuxolimab in advanced cancers. Study summary: Ivuxolimab, which patients received intravenously every 2 weeks, was dosed at 0.01 to 10 mg/kg.

The assay was immunoSEQ multiplex PCR, and TCRdb's table has in-frame clones only and misses some. The data show about 18,000 clones, 70% to 90% seen once. General observations from the study: Some patients without response likewise showed low normalized clonal expansion.

The TCR was taken from an adult with an advanced solid tumor such as melanoma, head and neck, liver or kidney cancer. The chain links TRBV9 to TRBJ2-3; TRBD2 aligns across 8 bases. The source material was CD4+ or CD8+ T cells sorted from blood, sampled in a trial of the OX40 agonist ivuxolimab. The CDR3 region is CASSVAGGAADTQYF. The CDR3 bases are TGTGCCAGCAGCGTAGCCGGGGGGGCCGCAGATACGCAGTATTTT.